The following is a T cell receptor (beta chain) sequence with its context. Its antigen remains unidentified. One base away there is no much larger clone; base qualities are not given. From the germline V gene, CDR1 is SQVTM and CDR2 is ANQGSEA. The V end gives up 4 bases and the J end 7 bases, leaving 13 bases in the junction not matched to a gene. The CDR3 sequence holds 16 residues, the cysteine and phenylalanine included. Here the CDR3 DNA is all that survives: 48 bases in frame from base 1. Patients were selected for having adequate residual fresh-frozen tumor tissue and more than two years of available survival data. An isocitrate dehydrogenase mutation was not carried by any of the glioblastoma patients, although molecular status was otherwise variable. PBMC were collected before vaccination, two weeks after the third vaccination, and at tumor progression if tumor progression occurred. The Qiagen DNeasy Blood extraction Kit was used to extract genomic DNA.

This sample is drawn from a study of glioma-infiltrating T cells after dendritic cell vaccination (dated by TCRdb to about 2016). With regard to the full study: A cohort of about 15 glioblastoma patients from Phase I and II dendritic cell vaccination trials was included, of whom 9 were newly diagnosed and 6 had recurrent disease. Between about 2002 and 2013, the patients were given dendritic cell vaccination pulsed with autologous tumor lysate. The vaccine consisted of monocyte-derived dendritic cells cultured less than eight days with IL-4 and GM-CSF, then pulsed overnight with autologous tumor lysate. Each patient was given three intradermal dendritic cell vaccine injections, spaced two weeks apart, in the arm below the axilla. In glioblastoma patients vaccinated with dendritic cells, deep sequencing of TCR beta CDR3 regions served to measure tumor-infiltrating lymphocyte content and to compare repertoires between tumor and blood. Survival after dendritic cell vaccination was correlated with TCR sequencing metrics, including TIL content and tumor-blood repertoire overlap.

Broad study findings and their caveats: Higher estimated pretreatment TIL content predicted longer time to progression and overall survival after dendritic cell vaccination. TCR clonality showed no direct relationship with survival, which suggests that a diverse polyclonal response may be important. The three-group TCR overlap response model was described as speculative and requiring prospective validation. The cohort was small and heterogeneous, few patients had complete blood and tumor sets, and even fewer had initial-recurrent tumor pairs.

TCRB CDR3 regions were amplified from 2 to 2.5 ug genomic DNA, or all available DNA if less, using the immunoSEQ assay. The multiplex PCR employed 60 forward primers targeting TCR V beta segments and 13 reverse primers targeting J beta segments. To estimate the number of reads per starting template, synthetic control templates were added to each sample at limiting dilution. The Illumina HiSeq System generated sequencing reads of 87 bp. Per the source publication's procedure: To remove PCR and sequencing errors, closely related sequences were merged with a nearest neighbor algorithm. TCR overlap was measured as the percentage of unique tumor TCR beta sequences also present in the same patient's peripheral blood. The immuneACCESS repertoire file appears here via TCRdb, limited to in-frame rearrangements. These files lack a portion of the clones; in checked studies, under half of the deficit traces to unresolved V genes, and the cause of the others is not known. That table is the source of V, J and clone size, and D and trimming were worked out from the DNA. The sample includes about 100,000 clones, with 75% to 85% observed a single time. The ten largest account for about 6.5% of the sample.

The source material was blood, sampled before dendritic cell vaccination. Rearrangement joined TRBV29-1 to TRBJ2-5; 12 nucleotides in the junction match TRBD1. The clonotype originates from a human donor with glioblastoma. For the CDR3, the sequence is CSVVLTGQGASGTQYF. The nucleotide sequence is given as TGCAGCGTTGTTCTTACGGGACAGGGGGCTAGTGGGACCCAGTACTTC.